This TCR beta chain was identified in a study of shared clonotypes between healthy human individuals. Findings and limits, study-wide: A reduction in generation probabilities was seen for non-shared clonotypes relative to those shared by all four donors.

V shed 0 bases and J 8 bases; nucleotides not matched to a gene: 9. Germline V gene sequence: CDR1 SGHDN, CDR2 FVKESK. The CDR3 spans 15 residues. Splitting the CD4+ cells yielded a CD45RA+ naive subset and a CD45RA-negative memory subset. In this sample, this clone turned up once. Its matching antigen is unknown. Samples underwent the assay at deep level. Only in-frame clones appear in the TCRdb table, and some are missing; sequencing was by immunoSEQ multiplex PCR. The sample holds roughly 2.5 million clones; just over 90% are singletons and the top ten take 0.14%. The sequence was obtained from a man aged 18 to 29 in good health. The chain couples TRBV14 to TRBJ1-1, with TRBD1 matching 7 bases. Sequencing was carried out using naive CD4+ T cells sorted from blood. Subset in this sample: CD45RA+ positively selected. CDR3 bases: TGTGCCAGCAGCCAAGATAGGGCGGCCAGGGGGGAAGCTTTCTTT. It specifies CASSQDRAARGEAFF.